The 16 T cell receptor beta chains reported below all come from one sample, sequenced in a study of shared clonotypes between healthy human individuals. The data were produced by immunoSEQ multiplex PCR, yet TCRdb's version contains in-frame clones alone and is incomplete. This table has about 1.1 million clones, around three quarters appearing once. Sequencing was performed on memory CD4+ T cells from PBMCs. Stated subset: CD45RA-negative fraction. The origin of the receptors is a man in his late teens or twenties in good health. Some clones in this sample may be carry-over from other donors' samples.

J is TRBJ2-1 and V is TRBV6-1, with TRBD2 matching over 7 bases. The CDR3 is 14 residues long. V trimming: 7 bases; J trimming: 0 bases; junction bases outside the gene matches: 3. Germline CDR1 is MNHNS and CDR2 is SASEGT. The CDR3, as DNA: TGTGCCAGCACACTAGCGAGCTCCTACAATGAGCAGTTCTTC. Amino acid sequence: CASTLASSYNEQFF.

V and J are TRBV9 and TRBJ2-5, with 11 nucleotides matching TRBD1. The CDR3 length is 14 residues. Germline CDR1 is SGDLS and CDR2 is YYNGEE. The trim removed 3 bases at V and 5 bases at J, leaving 3 bases unmatched. The CDR3 loop reads CASSAGTGGETQYF. CDR3 sequence (DNA): TGTGCCAGCAGCGCTGGGACAGGGGGGGAGACCCAGTACTTC.

The chain is built from TRBV11-2 and TRBJ1-4; no definite D call. Germline CDR1 reads SGHAT; CDR2 reads FQNNGV. This CDR3 has 15 residues. V was trimmed by 2 bases and J by 5 bases, leaving 12 bases between them. The CDR3 coding sequence is TGTGCCAGCAGCTTACGTTCGAATGGGAATGAAAAACTGTTTTTT. It codes for CASSLRSNGNEKLFF.

The rearrangement uses TRBV28 and TRBJ2-1; the D gene is possibly TRBD2 (5 bases). CDR1 is MDHEN and CDR2 is SYDVKM in the germline V gene. This CDR3 contains 13 residues. Trimming took 10 bases from V and 3 from J, leaving 13 bases between them. CDR3 residues: CATRQRSYNEQFF. The CDR3 region has the DNA TGTGCCACCAGGCAGCGGAGCTACAATGAGCAGTTCTTC.

Comment on this clone: The final CDR3 position lacks the conserved phenylalanine or tryptophan, pointing to a likely read error. The chain joins TRBV5-1 to TRBJ2-7, with 10 bases fitting TRBD1. The V and J ends lost 4 bases and 3 bases, in that order; junction bases with no gene match: 4. CDR1 SGHRS and CDR2 YFSETQ come from the germline V gene. The CDR3 contains 14 residues. Written as DNA, the CDR3 is TGCGCCAGCAGCACGGGACAGGGGAGCTACGAGCAGTACCTC. Amino acids: CASSTGQGSYEQYL.

The chain uses TRBV5-1 and TRBJ2-7; 15 bases map to TRBD2. Germline-derived CDR1 and CDR2 are SGHRS and YFSETQ. CDR3 size: 19 residues. Trimming at V came to 3 bases and at J to 3 bases, leaving 13 bases not matched to a gene. CDR3 in DNA: TGCGCCAGCAGCTCAACTTCCGGGACTAGCGGGAGGACTCACTACGAGCAGTACTTC. It specifies CASSSTSGTSGRTHYEQYF.

The V and J genes are TRBV28 and TRBJ1-3; possibly TRBD1 for D (5 bases). V was clipped by 4 bases and J by 2 bases, with 21 bases between them. Germline CDR1 MDHEN, CDR2 SYDVKM. The CDR3 totals 18 residues. The CDR3 sequence: CASSSAEWQGITGNTIYF. CDR3 nucleotides: TGTGCCAGCAGTTCAGCAGAGTGGCAGGGAATAACTGGAAACACCATATATTTT.

J is TRBJ1-4 and V is TRBV11-2; 7 positions match TRBD1. There are 14 residues in the CDR3. Germline CDR1 and CDR2: SGHAT and FQNNGV. After removal of 8 bases from V and 7 bases from J, the junction contained 10 bases not matched to a gene. For the CDR3, the DNA is TGTGCCAGCGGAGGGACAGCCACCCTTGAAAAACTGTTTTTT. Residues: CASGGTATLEKLFF.

The chain has TRBV7-2 and TRBJ1-3; the D gene is possibly TRBD1 (6 bases). Germline CDR1 is SGHTA and CDR2 is FQGNSA. V was clipped by 1 base and J by 0 bases, with 16 bases between them. There are 18 residues in the CDR3. CDR3 region: CASSLVGAGTSSGNTIYF. CDR3 nucleotide sequence: TGTGCCAGCAGCTTAGTGGGGGCAGGCACGAGCTCTGGAAACACCATATATTTT.

The V call is TRBV6-6, the J call TRBJ1-2; D unclear. CDR3 length: 12 residues. Germline V CDR1 and CDR2: MNHNY, SVGAGI (reference sequence). V lost 6 bases and J 1 base, leaving 6 bases between the germline ends. CDR3 DNA: TGTGCCAGCAGACCGAATAACTATGGCTACACCTTC. It codes for CASRPNNYGYTF.

Only a few counts were recorded for this clone. The chain couples TRBV2 to TRBJ1-1; D is unclear. The CDR3 totals 14 residues. The V end lost 7 bases, the J end lost 4 bases, and 16 bases lay between the germline ends. Germline V lookup: CDR1 SNHLY, CDR2 FYNNEI. This CDR3 reads CASMGSLTGTEAFF. CDR3 DNA sequence: TGTGCCAGCATGGGCAGCCTAACGGGCACTGAAGCTTTCTTT.

This sequence joins TRBV2 and TRBJ1-5; D is ambiguous. The length of the CDR3 is 14 residues. Germline-derived CDR1 and CDR2 are SNHLY and FYNNEI. V lost 3 bases, J lost 3 bases, and 9 bases lay in between. CDR3 DNA: TGTGCCAGCAGTGATGAGGGTTCCAATCAGCCCCAGCATTTT. It encodes CASSDEGSNQPQHF. Combining the CDR3 with reference TRBV2 and TRBJ1-5 gives the whole variable domain EPEVTQTPSHQVTQMGQEVILRCVPISNHLYFYWYRQILGQKVEFLVSFYNNEISEKSEIFDDQFSVERPDGSNFTLKIRSTKLEDSAMYFCASSDEGSNQPQHFGDGTRLSIL.

This chain links TRBV27 with TRBJ1-2; 8 nucleotides line up with TRBD1. Looked up from germline, CDR1 is MNHEY and CDR2 is SMNVEV (reference sequence). Trimming cost V 6 bases and J 4 bases; bases outside gene matches: 10. This CDR3 contains 15 residues. CDR3 sequence: CASSFFKGQGYGYTF. The CDR3, as DNA: TGTGCCAGCAGCTTCTTTAAAGGACAGGGCTATGGCTACACCTTC.

This clone was detected only once. V and J are TRBV6-1 and TRBJ1-4, with 12 positions matching TRBD1. The CDR3 sequence is 18 residues long. In germline, CDR1 is MNHNS, CDR2 SASEGT. V dropped 4 bases and J dropped 3; count of bases not matched to a gene: 9. The CDR3 DNA sequence: TGTGCCAGCAGTGGCGGGACAGGGGGCCCCGCGGCTAATGAAAAACTGTTTTTT. This gives the protein CASSGGTGGPAANEKLFF.

Concerning this clone itself: In the same sample, other DNA sequences code for this CDR3. J is TRBJ2-7 and V is TRBV5-1; weak D call: TRBD1 (7 bases). The germline gives CDR1 SGHRS, CDR2 YFSETQ. The CDR3 has 13 residues. V lost 2 bases and J lost 6, with 12 bases in between. The CDR3: CASSFGQGGEQYF. The CDR3, as DNA: TGCGCCAGCAGCTTCGGCCAGGGGGGCGAGCAGTACTTC.

The chain uses TRBV18 and TRBJ2-6, with D possibly being TRBD2 (6 bases). V was trimmed by 3 bases and J by 5 bases, leaving 11 bases between them. This CDR3 is 15 amino acids long. Per germline, CDR1 KGHSH and CDR2 LQKENI. CDR3 in DNA: TGTGCCAGCTCACCGTCGGGCGGGAGGGCCAACGTCCTGACTTTC. Encoded protein: CASSPSGGRANVLTF.